The clone carrying this TCR beta chain occurred a few times. What it recognizes is unknown. V shed 1 base and J shed 6 bases, with 11 bases lying between them. The CDR3 is 14 amino acids. Germline values: CDR1 SEHNR, CDR2 FQNEAQ (reference sequence). Sampling consisted of one heparinised blood draw per donor, averaging roughly 0.12 L. This sample stems from a study of beta chain features in type 1 diabetes. Study-level background: There was similarity between patients and healthy donors in age, gender and cell yields.

The whole isolated RNA underwent reverse transcription, so sequencing captured expressed TCRB transcripts. The assay was immunoSEQ multiplex PCR, and TCRdb's table has in-frame clones only and misses some. The sample has roughly 240,000 clones, 55% to 70% seen once. Overall study findings and caveats: The naive, central memory and Treg TCRB repertoires showed an apparent similarity that was greater among patients than among healthy donors.

The receptor's source is a man under 40 in good health. This chain connects TRBV7-9 to TRBJ2-3; tentatively, D is TRBD1 (6 bases). The sequenced sample was naive CD4+ T cells from blood. CDR3 region: CASSLGQVKDTQYF. DNA for the CDR3: TGTGCCAGCAGCTTAGGACAGGTGAAGGATACGCAGTATTTT.